One sample yielded the 17 T cell receptor beta chains listed below, sequenced in a study of blood T cell repertoires in COVID-19. Some clones are missing from TCRdb's copy, which holds only in-frame ones; the method was immunoSEQ multiplex PCR. The table has 200,000 to 300,000 clones, 88% seen once. The sample consisted of peripheral blood. These receptors originate from a woman between 25 and 40 years old with acute or convalescent COVID-19.

The chain joins TRBV7-9 to TRBJ2-7; the match to TRBD2 covers 7 bases. The CDR3 extends over 13 amino acids. The ends lost 5 bases at V and 6 bases at J; junction bases unmatched: 7. Looked up from germline, CDR1 is SEHNR and CDR2 is FQNEAQ (reference sequence). For the CDR3, the DNA is TGTGCCAGCAGCGCGGGAGAAGGGACCGAGCAGTACTTC. This gives the protein CASSAGEGTEQYF.

The chain employs TRBV3-1 (or the pseudogene TRBV3-2) and TRBJ2-3; possibly TRBD2 for D (5 bases). Germline values: CDR1 LGHDT, CDR2 YNNKEL (reference sequence). Trimming shortened V by 3 bases and J by 4 bases, and 8 bases separated the two germline ends. The CDR3 totals 13 residues. This CDR3 is CASSHPAADTQYF. Here the CDR3 DNA reads TGTGCCAGCAGCCATCCAGCGGCAGATACGCAGTATTTT.

The chain uses TRBV12-3 or TRBV12-4 and TRBJ2-7; a possible D gene is TRBD1 (5 bases). V was shortened by 5 bases and J by 1 base, with 9 bases between the two germline ends. This CDR3 has 13 residues. This CDR3 reads CASSPRQSYEQYF. DNA for the CDR3: TGTGCCAGCAGTCCTCGACAGTCCTACGAGCAGTACTTC.

This chain connects TRBV30 to TRBJ1-4; weak D call: TRBD1 (6 bases). From germline, CDR1 is GTSNPN and CDR2 SVGIG (reference sequence). The germline V and J ends were trimmed by 3 bases and 4 bases, with 12 bases remaining between them. The CDR3 loop spans 14 amino acids. The CDR3 sequence: CAWRWGTNNEKLFF. The CDR3 DNA reads as TGTGCCTGGAGGTGGGGGACAAATAATGAAAAACTGTTTTTT.

For the CDR3, the DNA is TGCGCCAGCAGCTTGGCCGGTACCCAGGTAGGCGAGCAGTACTTC. The encoded protein is CASSLAGTQVGEQYF. This chain uses TRBV5-1 with TRBJ2-7, with D unresolved. Trimming left V 0 bases short and J 6 bases short, with 16 bases between. The CDR3 spans 15 residues. Germline V gene data show CDR1 as SGHRS and CDR2 as YFSETQ.

V gene TRBV30 combines with J gene TRBJ1-1, with TRBD1 identical over 7 bases. V gave up 3 bases and J gave up 3 bases; unmatched junction bases: 4. This CDR3 has 13 residues. Per germline, CDR1 GTSNPN and CDR2 SVGIG (reference sequence). CDR3 in DNA: TGTGCCTGGAGGAGGGACAGCTACACTGAAGCTTTCTTT. Translated, it gives CAWRRDSYTEAFF. The full variable domain, completed using reference TRBV30 and TRBJ1-1, is SQTIHQWPATLVQPVGSPLSLECTVEGTSNPNLYWYRQAAGRGLQLLFYSVGIGQISSEVPQNLSASRPQDRQFILSSKKLLLSDSGFYLCAWRRDSYTEAFFGQGTRLTVV.

The chain recombines TRBV7-2 with TRBJ2-1, with D possibly matching TRBD2 (5 bases). Trimming took off 1 base at V and 10 bases at J, with 17 bases between the two ends. The CDR3 runs 15 residues. The germline V gene encodes CDR1 SGHTA and CDR2 FQGNSA. In DNA, the CDR3 is TGTGCCAGCAGCTTAGTCGGAGGATCCCCGGGGGAGCAGTTCTTC. This encodes CASSLVGGSPGEQFF.

In its sample, this clone was seen a few times. The chain recombines TRBV6-5 with TRBJ1-6, with D tentatively TRBD1 (5 bases). The V end was cut by 6 bases, the J end by 7 bases, with 7 bases between. Per the germline V gene, CDR1 is MNHEY and CDR2 is SVGAGI. The length of the CDR3 is 12 residues. The CDR3: CASSRQNSPLHF. CDR3 coding DNA: TGTGCCAGCAGCCGACAGAATTCACCCCTCCACTTT.

This clone has a single count. V and J are TRBV7-9 and TRBJ2-1, with D perhaps matching TRBD2 (5 bases). V was shortened by 3 bases and J by 7 bases, with 7 bases between the two germline ends. The CDR3 runs 12 residues. Germline CDR1 is SEHNR and CDR2 is FQNEAQ (reference sequence). Here the CDR3 reads CASSLRENEQFF. In DNA form, the CDR3 reads TGTGCCAGCAGCTTGAGGGAGAATGAGCAGTTCTTC.

The chain uses TRBV24-1 and TRBJ2-5, with TRBD1 identical over 8 bases. CDR3 length: 17 residues. After removal of 2 bases from V and 5 bases from J, the junction contained 12 bases not matched to a gene. Per the germline V gene, CDR1 is KGHDR and CDR2 is SFDVKD. The CDR3 reads CATSDSGTGGKGETQYF. CDR3 nucleotide sequence: TGTGCCACCAGTGATTCTGGGACAGGTGGAAAGGGGGAGACCCAGTACTTC.

V gene TRBV6-6 combines with J gene TRBJ2-1, with 9 bases matching TRBD1. The CDR3 spans 12 residues. The J segment lost 9 bases and the V segment lost 4 bases, leaving 1 base of the junction unmatched. Germline V gives CDR1 MNHNY, CDR2 SVGAGI (reference sequence). CDR3 sequence reads: CASSWTGAEQFF. CDR3 DNA sequence: TGTGCCAGCAGTTGGACAGGGGCTGAGCAGTTCTTC.

The chain is built from TRBV7-2 and TRBJ1-1; 7 positions agree with TRBD1. V lost 5 bases, J lost 10 bases, and 10 bases stayed unmatched. The CDR3 extends over 13 amino acids. Per the germline V gene, CDR1 is SGHTA and CDR2 is FQGNSA. The CDR3 loop reads CASSKWGSGGAFF. Written as DNA, the CDR3 is TGTGCCAGCAGCAAATGGGGGTCAGGGGGAGCTTTCTTT.

This clone was found a few times. The sample carries other DNA sequences with the same CDR3. V is TRBV9 and J is TRBJ1-5; 7 nucleotides align to TRBD1. Trimming took 0 bases from V and 6 from J; bases not matched to a gene: 3. CDR1 and CDR2 from the germline V gene are SGDLS and YYNGEE. The CDR3 consists of 14 residues. The DNA for the CDR3 is TGTGCCAGCAGCGTAGGAGGGGGCGGTCAGCCCCAGCATTTT. Translated: CASSVGGGGQPQHF.

This chain joins TRBV14 and TRBJ2-2, with TRBD2 as a possible D gene (5 bases). Germline V gene sequence: CDR1 SGHDN, CDR2 FVKESK. CDR3 length equals 16 residues. With 4 bases removed from V and 1 base from J, the gap between germline ends came to 13 bases. The CDR3 DNA reads as TGTGCCAGCAGCCTACTGTTTGGGAGGAACACCGGGGAGCTGTTTTTT. Protein sequence: CASSLLFGRNTGELFF.

The CDR3 region is CASSQEGTGNYGYTF. CDR3 bases: TGTGCCAGCAGCCAAGAGGGGACAGGGAACTATGGCTACACCTTC. The gene calls are TRBV4-2 and TRBJ1-2, with 9 bases aligning to TRBD1. Germline CDR1 is LGHNA and CDR2 is YNFKEQ. The V segment lost 0 bases and the J segment 2 bases; nucleotides outside the gene matches: 1. The CDR3 length is 15 residues.

J is TRBJ1-2 and V is TRBV3-1 (or the pseudogene TRBV3-2); 12 nucleotides match TRBD1. V was pared by 0 bases and J by 8 bases, with 7 bases of the junction left unmatched. This CDR3 has 16 residues. Germline CDR1 is LGHDT and CDR2 is YNNKEL (reference sequence). The CDR3 DNA is TGTGCCAGCAGCCAAGATCGTGGGACAGGGGGCGGGGGCTACACCTTC. Its protein product is CASSQDRGTGGGGYTF.

This chain uses TRBV5-1 with TRBJ2-5; 7 positions match TRBD1. Germline V CDR1 and CDR2: SGHRS, YFSETQ. Unmatched junction bases numbered 3, after V lost 4 bases and J lost 3 bases. The CDR3 runs 13 residues. The CDR3 DNA sequence: TGCGCCAGCAGCCCCGGGACAGAAGAGACCCAGTACTTC. Protein: CASSPGTEETQYF.